This T cell receptor beta chain was captured in a study of T cell changes during pregnancy in multiple sclerosis. Germline trimming cut 0 bases from V and 1 base from J; bases unmatched to any gene: 7. CDR1 is SGHDT and CDR2 is YYEEEE in the germline V gene. The length of the CDR3 is 17 residues. Assay: immunoSEQ multiplex PCR; the TCRdb copy retains only in-frame clones and omits some. The sample consists of tens of thousands of clones, approximately 91% of them appearing once. The sequenced sample was peripheral blood, obtained in the second trimester of pregnancy. The chain employs TRBV5-6 and TRBJ1-3; 7 positions agree with TRBD1. The receptor's source is a female donor with multiple sclerosis, enrolled in a pregnancy study. The CDR3 protein is CASSLGATGLSGNTIYF. In nucleotides, the CDR3 is TGTGCCAGCAGCTTGGGCGCGACAGGGCTGTCTGGAAACACCATATATTTT. The full variable domain, rest sourced from reference TRBV5-6 and TRBJ1-3, is DAGVTQSPTHLIKTRGQQVTLRCSPKSGHDTVSWYQQALGQGPQFIFQYYEEEERQRGNFPDRFSGHQFPNYSSELNVNALLLGDSALYLCASSLGATGLSGNTIYFGEGSWLTVV.